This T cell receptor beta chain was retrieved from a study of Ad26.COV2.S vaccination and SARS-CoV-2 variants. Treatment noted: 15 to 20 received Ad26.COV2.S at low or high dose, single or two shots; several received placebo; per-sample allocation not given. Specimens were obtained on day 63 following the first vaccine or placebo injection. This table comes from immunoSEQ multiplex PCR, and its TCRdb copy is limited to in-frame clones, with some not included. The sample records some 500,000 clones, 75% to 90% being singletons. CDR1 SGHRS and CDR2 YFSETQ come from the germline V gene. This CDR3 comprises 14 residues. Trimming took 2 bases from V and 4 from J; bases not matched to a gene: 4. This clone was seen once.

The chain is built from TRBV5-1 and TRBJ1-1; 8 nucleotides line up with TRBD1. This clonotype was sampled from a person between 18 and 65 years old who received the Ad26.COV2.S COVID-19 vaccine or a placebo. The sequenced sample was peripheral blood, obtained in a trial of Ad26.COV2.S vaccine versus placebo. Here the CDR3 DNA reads TGCGCCAGCAGCTTTCCCGACAGGGGCACTGAAGCTTTCTTT. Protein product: CASSFPDRGTEAFF.